Listed below are T cell receptor beta chains from one sample, sequenced in a study of T cell repertoires in cytomegalovirus infection. From the reads, TCRdb called clonotypes with MiXCR, one entry per CDR3 protein. The table records approximately 500,000 distinct CDR3 sequences, roughly 29% of them present only once. The sample comprised PBMCs. Every receptor here comes from a human donor in good health (CMV status not recorded). Some clones in this sample may be carry-over from other donors' samples. Each CDR3 is given with its conserved first and last residue.

J gene | V gene | CDR3 protein
TRBJ2-5 | TRBV19 | CASSIVSGNQETQYF
TRBJ2-1 | TRBV5-4 | CASSTRDVGQFF
TRBJ1-2 | TRBV6-2/TRBV6-3 | CASSQEPGKDYGYTF
TRBJ2-5 | TRBV6-5 | CASSYSLAGGPETQYF
TRBJ1-6 | TRBV7-2 | CASSPPGQGAGSLHF
TRBJ1-2 | TRBV6-2/TRBV6-3 | CASSAIKGFGYTF
TRBJ2-3 | TRBV4-3 | CASSPIAGGDTQYF
TRBJ2-3 | TRBV11-3 | CASSLALGTGTDTQYF
TRBJ1-5 | TRBV6-2/TRBV6-3 | CASSSNGQPQHF
TRBJ2-6 | TRBV12-3/TRBV12-4 | CASRLAGANVLTF
TRBJ2-2 | TRBV4-1 | CASSGQPGLANTGELFF
TRBJ2-7 | TRBV19 | CASSIGDRSYEQYF
TRBJ1-1 | TRBV28 | CASSYPGGSEAFF
TRBJ2-5 | TRBV27 | CASSKGSGETQYF
TRBJ1-6 | TRBV12-3/TRBV12-4 | CASSTGEILYSPLHF
TRBJ1-1 | TRBV29-1 | CSGEGEDTEAFF
TRBJ2-3 | TRBV12-3/TRBV12-4 | CASSRDDRNTDTQYF
TRBJ1-1 | TRBV12-3/TRBV12-4 | CASTPTTGFGTEAFF
TRBJ1-5 | TRBV28 | CASNLGTANQPQHF
TRBJ2-1 | TRBV30 | CAWASGAGGSYNEQFF
TRBJ2-1 | TRBV19 | CASSILGLAGPNEQFF
TRBJ1-3 | TRBV10-3 | CAMESSGNTIYF
TRBJ2-5 | TRBV27 | CASSPPYQETQYF
TRBJ1-1 | TRBV5-3 | CASSLNIGGNTEAFF
TRBJ1-1 | TRBV2 | CASSDPNRGNTEAFF
TRBJ2-7 | TRBV20-1 | CSASSGSPYEQYF
TRBJ2-6 | TRBV28 | CASSYPFRDRGPGANVLTF
TRBJ1-1 | TRBV7-2 | CASSPPPGMNTEAFF
TRBJ2-5 | TRBV6-2/TRBV6-3 | CASRDRITIETQYF
TRBJ1-1 | TRBV7-2 | CASSLDQGMGTEAFF
TRBJ2-3 | TRBV11-1 | CASSRRDEYFNTDTQYF
TRBJ2-6 | TRBV4-1 | CASSQTGRRSGANVLTF
TRBJ2-3 | TRBV7-2 | CASSAPGTRGADTQYF
TRBJ2-1 | TRBV30 | CAWSVSREQFF
TRBJ2-3 | TRBV6-6 | CASSYLGGAVADTQYF
TRBJ2-1 | TRBV12-3/TRBV12-4 | CASSGRDFDEQFF
TRBJ2-1 | TRBV6-2/TRBV6-3 | CASSYAGTVTKVF
TRBJ1-1 | TRBV9 | CASSVGTAVREAFF
TRBJ1-3 | TRBV30 | CAWRVSGNTIYF
TRBJ1-1 | TRBV2 | CASSETYPGQINTEAFF
TRBJ1-6 | TRBV7-3 | CASSLAMYSPLHF
TRBJ2-1 | TRBV19 | CASSKWAVGEGNEQFF
TRBJ2-1 | TRBV20-1 | CSATPVASGKGNEQFF
TRBJ2-1 | TRBV7-9 | CASSLAHGVVDEQFF
TRBJ2-2 | TRBV28 | CASSPNRGIAGELFF
TRBJ2-3 | TRBV19 | CASSIGKGRLAAPRTDTQYF
TRBJ2-3 | TRBV5-6 | CASSLLASGRPGTDTQYF
TRBJ1-2 | TRBV24-1 | CATSDNTGGNYGYTF
TRBJ2-6 | TRBV6-5 | CASSTDRANVLTF
TRBJ2-3 | TRBV28 | CASMGRDTDTQYF
TRBJ2-2 | TRBV7-2 | CASSTRRTSGSRPGELFF
TRBJ2-5 | TRBV11-3 | CASSLYSGGKETQYF
TRBJ1-2 | TRBV10-3 | CASTDSNYGYTF
TRBJ2-2 | TRBV7-2 | CASRQYSGNTGELFF
TRBJ2-3 | TRBV7-3 | CASSLGTSGGFTDTQYF
TRBJ1-2 | TRBV19 | CASVQGDRGYTF